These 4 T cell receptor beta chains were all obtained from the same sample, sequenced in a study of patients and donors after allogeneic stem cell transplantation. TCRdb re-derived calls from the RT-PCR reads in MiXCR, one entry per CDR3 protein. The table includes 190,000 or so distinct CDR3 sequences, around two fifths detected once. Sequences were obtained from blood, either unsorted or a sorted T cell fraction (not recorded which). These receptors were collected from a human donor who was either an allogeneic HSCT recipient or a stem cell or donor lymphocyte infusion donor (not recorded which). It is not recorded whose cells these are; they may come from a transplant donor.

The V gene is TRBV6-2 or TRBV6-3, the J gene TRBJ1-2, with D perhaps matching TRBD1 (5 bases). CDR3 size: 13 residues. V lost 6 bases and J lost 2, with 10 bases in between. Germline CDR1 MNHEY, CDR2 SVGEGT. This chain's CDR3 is CASRRGGNYGYTF. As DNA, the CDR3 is TGTGCCAGCAGGAGGGGAGGAAACTATGGCTACACCTTC.

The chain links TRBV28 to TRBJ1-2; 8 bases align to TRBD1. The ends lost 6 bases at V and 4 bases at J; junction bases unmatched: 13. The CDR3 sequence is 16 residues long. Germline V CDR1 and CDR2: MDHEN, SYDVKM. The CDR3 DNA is TGTGCCAGCAGCCGGGACAGGTTTCACCTCTTCTATGGCTACACCTTC. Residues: CASSRDRFHLFYGYTF.

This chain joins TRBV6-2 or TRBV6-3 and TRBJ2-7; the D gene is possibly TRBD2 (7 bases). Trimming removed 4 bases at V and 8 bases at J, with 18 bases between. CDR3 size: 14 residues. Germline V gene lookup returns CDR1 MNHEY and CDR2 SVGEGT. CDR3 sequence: CASSSSLSGGQQYF. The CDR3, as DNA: TGTGCCAGCAGTTCAAGCCTCTCGGGGGGCCAGCAGTACTTC.

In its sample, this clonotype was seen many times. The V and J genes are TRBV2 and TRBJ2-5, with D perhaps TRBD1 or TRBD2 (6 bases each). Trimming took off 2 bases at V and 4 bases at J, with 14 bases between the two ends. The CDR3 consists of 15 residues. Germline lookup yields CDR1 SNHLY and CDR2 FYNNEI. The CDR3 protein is CASSENSGEVETQYF. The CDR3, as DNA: TGTGCCAGCAGTGAAAATTCAGGGGAGGTAGAGACCCAGTACTTC. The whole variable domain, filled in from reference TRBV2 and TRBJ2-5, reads EPEVTQTPSHQVTQMGQEVILRCVPISNHLYFYWYRQILGQKVEFLVSFYNNEISEKSEIFDDQFSVERPDGSNFTLKIRSTKLEDSAMYFCASSENSGEVETQYFGPGTRLLVL.